The rows below give T cell receptor beta chains drawn from one sample of a study of Ad26.COV2.S vaccination and SARS-CoV-2 variants. The method was immunoSEQ multiplex PCR; TCRdb's version includes in-frame clones alone and lacks a portion of them. The table shows a few hundred thousand clones, with roughly 91% occurring only once. The specimen comprised peripheral blood, sampled in a trial of Ad26.COV2.S vaccine versus placebo. These receptors came from a person between 18 and 60 years old who received the Ad26.COV2.S COVID-19 vaccine or a placebo. Each CDR3 is given with its conserved first and last residue. D genes are given only for firm matches.

CDR3aa	v_gene	d_gene
CASSDGGSGGYTF	TRBV6-5	NA
CAISESQVAKNIQYF	TRBV10-3	NA
CASSYSGRADQPQHF	TRBV6-2/TRBV6-3	NA
CASSYFGHSEAFF	TRBV6-5	NA
CASSSGGGTGNTIYF	TRBV9	NA
CASSLTARGSGANVLTF	TRBV7-3	NA
CASNGGSTDTQYF	TRBV9	NA
CASSQDRNYGYTF	TRBV9	NA
CASSYGGLNTEAFF	TRBV6-5	NA
CASSLFGLGSYNSPLHF	TRBV7-2	NA
CSVLLAGEREQFF	TRBV29-1	TRBD2
CAWSGGAAGQYF	TRBV30	NA
CASSATGNSNQPQHF	TRBV19	TRBD1
CASSYSMGGLDGYTF	TRBV6-5	NA
CASSTRDRVNYGYTF	TRBV5-4	TRBD1
CASSPREDGYTF	TRBV18	NA
CASSLLGTSGGGPADTQYF	TRBV7-3	TRBD2
CASSQEASGGLGETQYF	TRBV4-2	TRBD2
CASGGTASTDTQYF	TRBV9	NA
CSVTDRGLYEQYF	TRBV29-1	TRBD1
CASSVTRDSFGNTIYF	TRBV9	TRBD1
CASNTGSSWETQYF	TRBV9	NA
CASSPDRATGELFF	TRBV18	TRBD1
CASSPGTDWNQPQHF	TRBV7-9	NA
CAISEGDSYGYTF	TRBV10-3	NA